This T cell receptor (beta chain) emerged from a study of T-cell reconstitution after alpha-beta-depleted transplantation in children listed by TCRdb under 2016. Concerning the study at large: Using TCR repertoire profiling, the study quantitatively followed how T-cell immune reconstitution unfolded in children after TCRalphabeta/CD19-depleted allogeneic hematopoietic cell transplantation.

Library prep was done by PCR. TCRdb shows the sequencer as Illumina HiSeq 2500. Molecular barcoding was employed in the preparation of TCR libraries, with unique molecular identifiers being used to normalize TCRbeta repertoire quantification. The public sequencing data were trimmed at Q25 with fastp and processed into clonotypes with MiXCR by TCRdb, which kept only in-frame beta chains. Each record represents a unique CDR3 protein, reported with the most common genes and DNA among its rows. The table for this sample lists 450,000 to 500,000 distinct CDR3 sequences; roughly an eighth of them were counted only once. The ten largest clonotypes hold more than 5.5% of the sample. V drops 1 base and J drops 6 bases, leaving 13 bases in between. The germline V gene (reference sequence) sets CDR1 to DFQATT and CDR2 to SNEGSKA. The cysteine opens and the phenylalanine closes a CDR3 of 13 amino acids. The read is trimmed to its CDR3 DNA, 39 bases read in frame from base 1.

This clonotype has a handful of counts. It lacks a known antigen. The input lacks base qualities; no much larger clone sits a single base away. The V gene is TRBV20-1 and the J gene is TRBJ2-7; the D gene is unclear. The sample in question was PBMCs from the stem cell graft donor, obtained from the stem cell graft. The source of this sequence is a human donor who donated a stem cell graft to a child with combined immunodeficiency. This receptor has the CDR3 CSARVPWRFEQYF. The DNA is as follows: TGCAGTGCTAGAGTCCCTTGGCGGTTCGAGCAGTACTTC.